The next 17 T cell receptor beta chains were all read from a single sample in a study of Graves' ophthalmopathy and Graves' hyperthyroidism. For repertoire sequencing, the TCR beta CDR3 regions were amplified from RNA transcripts. First-round RT-PCR relied on HTBI primers, and a second-round multiplex PCR came next. One entry per CDR3 protein, called by TCRdb with MiXCR from the multiplex PCR reads. The sample yields around 470,000 distinct CDR3 sequences, 14% seen once. Sequences were obtained from blood. The receptors were gathered from a woman under 40 with Graves' ophthalmopathy.

This clonotype was seen at least ten times. The chain is built from TRBV6-5 and TRBJ2-2; D ambiguous. Per germline, CDR1 MNHEY and CDR2 SVGAGI. CDR3 size: 15 residues. V was shortened by 2 bases and J by 1 base, with 8 bases between the two germline ends. This CDR3 reads CASSYRAGNTGELFF. The CDR3, as DNA: TGTGCCAGCAGTTACAGGGCAGGGAACACCGGGGAGCTGTTTTTT.

J is TRBJ1-1 and V is TRBV4-2; 7 bases are shared with TRBD1. The CDR3 length is 16 residues. In germline, CDR1 is LGHNA, CDR2 YNFKEQ. V lost 0 bases, J lost 4 bases, and 8 bases stayed unmatched. The CDR3 here is CASSQDGDRGVTEAFF. The CDR3 region has the DNA TGTGCCAGCAGCCAAGATGGGGACAGAGGAGTCACTGAAGCTTTCTTT.

This clonotype was recorded many times. In DNA form, the CDR3 reads TGTGCCAGTAGTGGGGGCGACAGGGCCGTTGATGGCTACACCTTC. This codes for CASSGGDRAVDGYTF. V is TRBV19 and J is TRBJ1-2, with TRBD1 matching over 7 bases. V dropped 5 bases and J dropped 6; count of bases not matched to a gene: 12. CDR1 is LNHDA, CDR2 SQIVND, per germline (reference sequence). The CDR3 loop spans 15 amino acids.

The gene calls are TRBV6-5 and TRBJ2-7, with unresolved D. The germline gives CDR1 MNHEY, CDR2 SVGAGI. V was cut by 4 bases and J by 3 bases, with 13 bases left in between. The CDR3 totals 14 residues. For the CDR3, the DNA is TGTGCCAGCAGTTCTCGTCCCATAAGCTACGAGCAGTACTTC. Protein product: CASSSRPISYEQYF.

This clonotype was picked up many times. V gene TRBV11-2 combines with J gene TRBJ2-7; possibly TRBD2 for D (6 bases). CDR1 and CDR2 from the germline V gene are SGHAT and FQNNGV. This CDR3 comprises 15 residues. Trimming took off 4 bases at V and 5 bases at J, with 18 bases between the two ends. The chain's CDR3 is CASSSPTREVDEQYF. CDR3 in DNA: TGTGCCAGCAGCTCCCCAACGAGGGAGGTGGACGAGCAGTACTTC.

The sample holds many counts of this clonotype. The V call is TRBV4-1, the J call TRBJ1-1, with D hard to call. V was pared by 4 bases and J by 1 base, with 10 bases between. Germline-derived CDR1 and CDR2 are MGHRA and YSYEKL. The CDR3 has 14 amino acids. The CDR3 sequence: CASSPNPGNTEAFF. CDR3 nucleotides: TGCGCCAGCAGCCCAAACCCAGGGAACACTGAAGCTTTCTTT.

This clonotype was counted at least ten times. The chain has TRBV6-1 and TRBJ1-1; D not certain. Germline values: CDR1 MNHNS, CDR2 SASEGT. V was pared by 7 bases and J by 0 bases, with 9 bases between. The CDR3 totals 13 residues. The CDR3 sequence: CASMSPMNTEAFF. CDR3 DNA: TGTGCCAGCATGAGCCCGATGAACACTGAAGCTTTCTTT.

At least ten counts were recorded for this clonotype. The chain links TRBV7-8 to TRBJ2-7; 7 nucleotides align to TRBD2. This CDR3 spans 15 amino acids. V lost 4 bases and J lost 0; bases outside the gene matches: 6. Germline V lookup: CDR1 SGHVS, CDR2 FQNEAQ. In DNA form, the CDR3 reads TGTGCCAGCAGCTACCGGGACTATCCCTCCTACGAGCAGTACTTC. Amino acid sequence: CASSYRDYPSYEQYF.

This clonotype was recorded many times. V and J are TRBV28 and TRBJ2-7, with 8 bases identical to TRBD2. Trimming removed 6 bases from V and 7 bases from J; junction bases left unmatched: 14. The length of the CDR3 is 15 residues. Germline-derived CDR1 and CDR2 are MDHEN and SYDVKM. CDR3 coding DNA: TGTGCCAGCAGCCTCTTAGGGCGGGAGGTCGAGGAGCAGTACTTC. This codes for CASSLLGREVEEQYF.

This clonotype was detected many times. This chain uses TRBV7-6 with TRBJ1-2, with no clear D. Per the germline V gene, CDR1 is SGHVS and CDR2 is FNYEAQ. The length of the CDR3 is 13 residues. Trimming left V 2 bases short and J 4 bases short, with 8 bases between. Here the CDR3 reads CASSLYTFYGYTF. CDR3 sequence (DNA): TGTGCCAGCAGCTTATACACATTCTATGGCTACACCTTC.

This clonotype showed up many times. The chain uses TRBV18 and TRBJ1-5, with a weak D call TRBD1 (6 bases). Germline V gives CDR1 KGHSH, CDR2 LQKENI. CDR3 size: 13 residues. V was clipped by 3 bases and J by 4 bases, with 7 bases between them. As DNA, the CDR3 is TGTGCCAGCTCACCTGGACAGAATCAGCCCCAGCATTTT. Translation gives CASSPGQNQPQHF.

V and J are TRBV4-2 and TRBJ2-2; D tentatively reads TRBD1 or TRBD2 (6 bases each). V lost 1 base to trimming and J lost 2 bases, with 11 bases between them. The germline V gene has CDR1 LGHNA and CDR2 YNFKEQ. The CDR3 is 16 amino acids. In nucleotides, the CDR3 is TGTGCCAGCAGCCAAGTAGGGGGGCCAAACACCGGGGAGCTGTTTTTT. It specifies CASSQVGGPNTGELFF.

This clonotype was seen a handful of times. The chain links TRBV9 to TRBJ2-5, with D hard to call. Trimming stripped 4 bases from V and 4 bases from J, with 11 bases between. Germline values: CDR1 SGDLS, CDR2 YYNGEE. This CDR3 is built from 13 residues. The CDR3 sequence: CASSPGYPETQYF. DNA for the CDR3: TGTGCCAGCAGCCCGGGTTACCCAGAGACCCAGTACTTC.

This clonotype was seen at least ten times. The chain links TRBV12-3 or TRBV12-4 to TRBJ1-5, with D unresolved. This CDR3 region has 14 residues. V was clipped by 8 bases and J by 0 bases, with 11 bases between them. The CDR3 sequence is CASGEADSNQPQHF. The CDR3 DNA reads as TGTGCCAGCGGGGAGGCAGATAGCAATCAGCCCCAGCATTTT.

The J gene is TRBJ2-5, the V gene TRBV6-5, with D possibly TRBD1 on 5 matching bases. Between the trimmed V and J ends, which lost 2 bases and 3 bases, there was a span of 13 bases. Germline CDR1 and CDR2: MNHEY and SVGAGI. The CDR3 length is 15 residues. The DNA for the CDR3 is TGTGCCAGCAGTTACGGCAGGGCGGTAGAAGAGACCCAGTACTTC. This gives the protein CASSYGRAVEETQYF.

The table lists this clonotype with a few counts. The V and J genes are TRBV9 and TRBJ2-7; D is ambiguous. Trimming stripped 3 bases from V and 0 bases from J, with 10 bases between. The CDR3 has 14 residues. Germline assignment: CDR1 SGDLS and CDR2 YYNGEE. CDR3 DNA sequence: TGTGCCAGCAGCGCGCGGACCAGCTCCTACGAGCAGTACTTC. Its translation: CASSARTSSYEQYF.

This clonotype has a count of ten or more. Lacking the conserved final phenylalanine or tryptophan, this CDR3 likely reflects a read error. The chain recombines TRBV2 with TRBJ1-2; weak D call: TRBD1 (5 bases). The CDR3 is 13 amino acids. Trimming took off 7 bases at V and 5 bases at J, with 14 bases between the two ends. Germline V gives CDR1 SNHLY, CDR2 FYNNEI. The CDR3 spells CASNVGGVYGYTL. For the CDR3, the DNA is TGTGCCAGCAATGTCGGGGGAGTATATGGCTACACCCTC.